The 20 T cell receptor beta chains below were found in one sample sequenced in a study of molecular identifiers for immune sequencing clone quantification (dated by TCRdb to the late 2010s). The library was made by PCR. Sequencing took place on an Illumina HiSeq 4000. TCRdb applied fastp at Q25 and MiXCR to the public reads, then kept only in-frame beta chains. Records with the same CDR3 protein are collapsed into one entry carrying the most frequent genes and DNA. For this sample the table gives about 70,000 distinct CDR3 sequences, of which 15% to 20% were detected only once. Around 1.5% of the sample comes from the top ten. Sequenced material: naive CD8+ T cells from blood, with Jurkat cell RNA spiked in. The sample's cell subset or site, from its label and the paper: FACS-sorted CD8+CD4-CCR7+CD45RA+ naive T cells. The receptors derive from a human donor in good health. Some libraries in this study had Jurkat cell RNA spiked in.

This clonotype was detected ten times or more. The chain employs TRBV29-1 and TRBJ2-3; possibly TRBD1 or TRBD2 for D (5 bases each). Trimming stripped 7 bases from V and 4 bases from J, with 24 bases between. Germline loops: CDR1 SQVTM, CDR2 ANQGSEA. The CDR3 contains 16 residues. The CDR3 here is CSAEGFEDLRADTQYF. CDR3 coding DNA: TGCAGCGCCGAGGGGTTCGAGGACTTGAGAGCAGATACGCAGTATTTT.

With regard to this clonotype: This may stem from a read error, because a much larger clone lies one nucleotide away. The chain joins TRBV20-1 to TRBJ2-1, with D uncertain. Trimming pared 1 base from V and 0 bases from J, leaving 10 bases between. Germline CDR1 DFQATT, CDR2 SNEGSKA (reference sequence). The length of the CDR3 is 15 residues. The CDR3 reads CSARGPLDSYNEQFF. CDR3 DNA: TGCAGTGCTAGAGGTCCCCTCGACTCCTACAATGAGCAGTTCTTC.

Comment on this clonotype: A much larger clone lies one base from this, so it may be a read error. The V gene is TRBV4-3, the J gene TRBJ2-7; 7 bases map to TRBD1. The CDR3 extends over 13 amino acids. Germline V CDR1 and CDR2: LGHNA, YSLEER. CDR3 sequence: CACSTGVDYEQYF. In nucleotides, the CDR3 is TGCGCCTGCAGCACAGGGGTGGACTACGAGCAGTACTTC.

This clonotype was seen ten or more times. CDR3 sequence: CASSPGSSGNTIYF. The CDR3 DNA follows: TGTGCCAGCAGCCCCGGGTCCTCTGGAAACACCATATATTTT. The rearrangement links TRBV28 to TRBJ1-3, with D hard to call. CDR3 length equals 14 residues. CDR1 is MDHEN, CDR2 SYDVKM, per germline. Trimming pared 6 bases from V and 0 bases from J, leaving 9 bases between.

This clonotype was observed a handful of times. The rearrangement links TRBV5-3 to TRBJ2-7; no reliable D call. TRBV5-3 is an open reading frame, and its role is uncertain. V shed 10 bases and J shed 3 bases, with 14 bases lying between them. The CDR3 runs 12 residues. The CDR3 loop reads CAALYRSYEQYF. The CDR3 bases are TGTGCCGCACTCTATCGCAGCTACGAGCAGTACTTC.

This clonotype has ten or more counts. The chain has TRBV4-1 and TRBJ2-1; a possible D gene is TRBD1 (6 bases). Germline CDR1 is MGHRA and CDR2 is YSYEKL. CDR3 size: 14 residues. Trimming took 3 bases from V and 16 from J, leaving 22 bases between them. Here the CDR3 DNA reads TGCGCCAGCAGCCAGAGGTTAGATCGCACAGGGTTTTTCTTC. Its translation is CASSQRLDRTGFFF.

This clonotype occurred a few times. J is TRBJ2-3 and V is TRBV7-6; D uncertain. This CDR3 comprises 13 residues. Germline V CDR1 and CDR2: SGHVS, FNYEAQ. Deletions cut 1 base from V and 0 bases from J, with 2 bases between. The DNA of the CDR3 is TGTGCCAGCAGCTTAGAGAGCACAGATACGCAGTATTTT. Translated, it gives CASSLESTDTQYF.

The rearrangement links TRBV12-3 or TRBV12-4 to TRBJ1-3; D not resolved. The germline V and J ends were trimmed by 7 bases and 4 bases, with 14 bases remaining between them. The CDR3 extends over 14 amino acids. The CDR3 DNA sequence: TGTGCCAGCATCTCCCTGGACGGAGGAAACACCATATATTTT. It translates to CASISLDGGNTIYF.

This clonotype was observed at least ten times. The rearrangement uses TRBV20-1 and TRBJ2-1; 12 positions agree with TRBD2. J lost 8 bases, V lost 0 bases, and 5 bases had no gene match. CDR1 is DFQATT and CDR2 is SNEGSKA in the germline V gene (reference sequence). The CDR3 has 15 residues. In DNA form, the CDR3 reads TGCAGTGCTAGAGATCCAGGACTAGCGGGATATGAGCAGTTCTTC. Its protein is CSARDPGLAGYEQFF.

This clonotype showed up many times. CDR3 amino acids: CASSQGVADTQYF. The DNA of the CDR3 is TGCGCCAGCAGCCAAGGAGTGGCGGATACGCAGTATTTT. The chain carries TRBV4-1 and TRBJ2-3, with D unclear. CDR1 and CDR2 from the germline V gene are MGHRA and YSYEKL. Deletions cut 1 base from V and 6 bases from J, with 8 bases between. CDR3 length equals 13 residues.

Note on this clonotype: It may be a read error: a sequence one base away is much more abundant. This chain connects TRBV9 to TRBJ2-1; the D is unclear. Germline values: CDR1 SGDLS, CDR2 YYNGEE. The CDR3 totals 13 residues. Written as DNA, the CDR3 is TGTGCCTGCAGCGTAGCCGTGGATCCTGAGCAGTTCTTC. Translating it yields CACSVAVDPEQFF.

This clonotype was seen ten or more times. The chain links TRBV24-1 to TRBJ2-2; TRBD2 matches 9 bases. The length of the CDR3 is 15 residues. Germline V lookup: CDR1 KGHDR, CDR2 SFDVKD. V lost 5 bases to trimming and J lost 6 bases; unmatched junction nucleotides: 6. This CDR3 reads CATSALSGSSGELFF. For the CDR3, the DNA is TGTGCCACCAGTGCCCTTAGCGGGAGCTCCGGGGAGCTGTTTTTT.

A note on this clonotype: An end of the junction does not agree with germline; a read error may underlie this. V gene TRBV4-3 combines with J gene TRBJ2-7; 9 bases align to TRBD2. The CDR3 runs to 15 residues. CDR1 is LGHNA, CDR2 YSLEER, per germline. This CDR3 is CASGQEGSGSYEQYF. Written as DNA, the CDR3 is TGCGCCAGCGGCCAAGAGGGTAGCGGGAGCTACGAGCAGTACTTC.

This clonotype showed up many times. This chain connects TRBV7-2 to TRBJ1-1, with D possibly TRBD1 on 6 matching bases. Germline values: CDR1 SGHTA, CDR2 FQGNSA. Trimming left V 1 base short and J 1 base short, with 19 bases between. This CDR3 comprises 18 residues. This chain's CDR3 is CASSLEEGHRVGNTEAFF. CDR3 DNA: TGTGCCAGCAGCTTAGAGGAAGGGCACAGGGTCGGGAACACTGAAGCTTTCTTT.

Regarding this clonotype: A much larger clone differs from this one at a single base, so this may be a read error. The CDR3 nucleotides are TGTGCCAGCAGTTCAGGAGCGGGAATCTACGAGCAGTACTTC. Protein: CASSSGAGIYEQYF. This chain connects TRBV27 to TRBJ2-7; TRBD2 agrees at 7 bases. The CDR3 is 14 residues long. The germline V gene has CDR1 MNHEY and CDR2 SMNVEV (reference sequence). V lost 4 bases and J lost 3; bases outside the gene matches: 6.

Concerning this clonotype itself: This may come from a read error, since a much larger clone is one base off. J is TRBJ1-1 and V is TRBV30; tentative D call: TRBD1 (6 bases). V shed 4 bases and J shed 4 bases, with 16 bases lying between them. Germline lookup yields CDR1 GTSNPN and CDR2 SVGIG (reference sequence). The CDR3 is 14 residues long. This CDR3 is CAWKSGAGGTEAFF. The CDR3 coding sequence is TGTGCCTGGAAATCGGGGGCGGGGGGCACTGAAGCTTTCTTT.

This clonotype showed up many times. The chain combines TRBV13 with TRBJ2-5; D may match TRBD1 or TRBD2 (6 bases each). Germline V CDR1 and CDR2: PRHDT, FYEKMQ (reference sequence). V lost 5 bases and J lost 2, with 12 bases in between. This CDR3 spans 14 amino acids. CDR3 region: CASSPRDKQETQYF. The CDR3 region has the DNA TGTGCCAGCAGCCCGCGGGACAAACAAGAGACCCAGTACTTC.

This clonotype was observed many times. V and J are TRBV7-6 and TRBJ2-3; D might be TRBD1 (6 bases). This CDR3 region has 14 residues. From germline, CDR1 is SGHVS and CDR2 FNYEAQ. Trimming took off 5 bases at V and 6 bases at J, with 15 bases between the two ends. Here the CDR3 reads CASSTRDTGDTQYF. The CDR3 coding sequence is TGTGCCAGCAGCACCCGGGACACAGGGGATACGCAGTATTTT.

This clonotype occurred many times. The chain combines TRBV7-2 with TRBJ2-7; the match to TRBD2 covers 8 bases. The CDR3 loop spans 14 amino acids. The germline V gene encodes CDR1 SGHTA and CDR2 FQGNSA. J was trimmed by 3 bases and V by 1 base; bases with no gene match: 2. CDR3 sequence reads: CASSLGAGGYEQYF. CDR3 in DNA: TGTGCCAGCAGCTTAGGCGCGGGGGGCTACGAGCAGTACTTC.

The J gene is TRBJ2-2, the V gene TRBV14; D is perhaps TRBD2 (5 bases). Trimming removed 4 bases at V and 5 bases at J, with 17 bases between. Germline CDR1 reads SGHDN; CDR2 reads FVKESK. This CDR3 has 16 amino acids. DNA for the CDR3: TGTGCCAGCAGCCGATTCACCGGAGGAATTACCGGGGAGCTGTTTTTT. Protein: CASSRFTGGITGELFF.